This TCR beta chain was observed in a study of ipilimumab plus nivolumab after autologous stem cell transplantation. As for the study in general: The DLBCL cohort had primary refractory and relapsed disease, with 18-month progression-free survival of about 82% and 31%.

The CDR3 contains 14 residues. Germline V gene sequence: CDR1 SNHLY, CDR2 FYNNEI. The V segment lost 5 bases and the J segment 8 bases; nucleotides outside the gene matches: 11. The data were produced by immunoSEQ multiplex PCR, yet TCRdb's version contains in-frame clones alone and is incomplete. The sample lists 20,000 to 25,000 clones; 70% to 85% were seen once. The source is a male donor with diffuse large B-cell lymphoma. The chain carries TRBV2 and TRBJ1-2; 7 bases agree with TRBD1. The material sequenced was PBMCs, taken in a trial of ipilimumab plus nivolumab as post-transplant consolidation. The CDR3 region is CASSTTGVSNGYTF. The CDR3 DNA reads as TGTGCCAGCAGTACTACAGGGGTTAGCAACGGCTACACCTTC.